The 21 T cell receptor beta chains below all came from one sample that was sequenced in a study of shared clonotypes between healthy human individuals (dated by TCRdb to 2018 to 2021). The receptor library was made with the immunoSEQ multiplex PCR assay. TCRdb took this table from immuneACCESS and kept in-frame rearrangements with V and J called. Such tables lack part of the clones; where checked against another copy, unresolved V genes explain under half of the gap, and the rest is unexplained. This sample is represented by around 1,100,000 clones; approximately 75% of them were singletons. 0.89% of the sample rests with the top ten. Input material: memory CD4+ T cells from PBMCs. Per the publication, the cell subset or site label means: CD45RA-negative fraction. The receptors originated from a man aged 18 to 30 in good health. Some clones in this sample may be carry-over from other donors' samples.

The chain employs TRBV5-1 and TRBJ2-7, with D tentatively TRBD1 (7 bases). V lost 1 base to trimming and J lost 5 bases, with 13 bases between them. Per the germline V gene, CDR1 is SGHRS and CDR2 is YFSETQ. This CDR3 spans 14 amino acids. CDR3 bases: TGCGCCAGCAGCTTGAGGGTCAGGGGGGACGAGCAGTACTTC. Amino acid sequence: CASSLRVRGDEQYF. The whole variable domain, remainder taken from reference TRBV5-1 and TRBJ2-7, is KAGVTQTPRYLIKTRGQQVTLSCSPISGHRSVSWYQQTPGQGLQFLFEYFSETQRNKGNFPGRFSGRQFSNSRSEMNVSTLELGDSALYLCASSLRVRGDEQYFGPGTRLTVT.

The chain has TRBV7-2 and TRBJ1-3; 7 bases map to TRBD1. CDR3 length equals 17 residues. V trimming: 6 bases; J trimming: 0 bases; junction bases outside the gene matches: 11. Germline lookup yields CDR1 SGHTA and CDR2 FQGNSA. The DNA of the CDR3 is TGTGCCAGCAGTTGGGTGAGGGGGCCGCGCTCTGGAAACACCATATATTTT. Translating gives CASSWVRGPRSGNTIYF.

V and J are TRBV2 and TRBJ2-3, with no clear D. CDR1 SNHLY and CDR2 FYNNEI come from the germline V gene. This CDR3 region has 15 residues. Between the trimmed V and J ends, which lost 4 bases and 0 bases, there was a span of 11 bases. CDR3 sequence (DNA): TGTGCCAGCAGTGTTCACTTCCTTAGCACAGATACGCAGTATTTT. It translates to CASSVHFLSTDTQYF.

V is TRBV6-6 and J is TRBJ2-7; D is uncertain. Trimming left V 4 bases short and J 2 bases short, with 15 bases between. This CDR3 has 15 amino acids. Germline CDR1 and CDR2: MNHNY and SVGAGI (reference sequence). CDR3 residues: CASSSRDIGTYEQYF. CDR3 DNA: TGTGCCAGCAGTTCTAGGGATATCGGCACCTACGAGCAGTACTTC.

This clone has a single count. The V and J genes are TRBV5-1 and TRBJ2-4, with TRBD2 matching 14 bases. The germline gives CDR1 SGHRS, CDR2 YFSETQ. The CDR3 extends over 14 amino acids. V was pared by 4 bases and J by 15 bases, with 9 bases of the junction left unmatched. The CDR3, as DNA: TGCGCCAGCAGCCCGGGACTAGCGGGAGCACCTTGGTACTTC. This sequence encodes CASSPGLAGAPWYF. Together with reference TRBV5-1 and TRBJ2-4, the CDR3 gives the full variable domain: KAGVTQTPRYLIKTRGQQVTLSCSPISGHRSVSWYQQTPGQGLQFLFEYFSETQRNKGNFPGRFSGRQFSNSRSEMNVSTLELGDSALYLCASSPGLAGAPWYFGAGTRLSVL.

On this clone: This likely traces to a read error, being one base from a far larger clone. The CDR3 loop reads CAWGVRREGFYEQYF. CDR3 nucleotide sequence: TGTGCCTGGGGTGTACGGCGGGAGGGCTTCTACGAGCAGTACTTC. The rearrangement uses TRBV30 and TRBJ2-7; TRBD2 agrees at 9 bases. This CDR3 has 15 amino acids. Germline V CDR1 and CDR2: GTSNPN, SVGIG (reference sequence).

CDR3 sequence (DNA): TGTGCCAGCAGCGGTAGCGGGAATCAATACAATGAGCAGTTCTTC. Protein product: CASSGSGNQYNEQFF. V and J are TRBV9 and TRBJ2-1; TRBD2 matches 8 bases. Unmatched junction bases numbered 6, after V lost 3 bases and J lost 4 bases. The germline V gene encodes CDR1 SGDLS and CDR2 YYNGEE. CDR3 size: 15 residues. The full variable domain, rest sourced from reference TRBV9 and TRBJ2-1, is DSGVTQTPKHLITATGQRVTLRCSPRSGDLSVYWYQQSLDQGLQFLIQYYNGEERAKGNILERFSAQQFPDLHSELNLSSLELGDSALYFCASSGSGNQYNEQFFGPGTRLTVL.

This chain connects TRBV21-1 to TRBJ1-5; TRBD1, the D gene given by the table, was not confirmed from the DNA. TRBV21-1 is classified as a pseudogene. This CDR3 region has 15 residues. The CDR3, as DNA: TGTGCCAGCCGGACCACAGGGAAGCGCAATCAGCCCCAGCATTTT. It translates to CASRTTGKRNQPQHF.

In regard to this clone: Other DNA sequences of this sample code for an identical CDR3. The chain links TRBV5-1 to TRBJ2-5; no definite D call. This CDR3 is 12 amino acids long. V was trimmed by 1 base and J by 4 bases, leaving 5 bases between them. Germline lookup yields CDR1 SGHRS and CDR2 YFSETQ. The CDR3 sequence: CASSLNGETQYF. CDR3 DNA: TGCGCCAGCAGCTTGAACGGAGAGACCCAGTACTTC.

This clone was observed a handful of times. A single base separates this from a much larger clone, so it may be a read error. Other nucleotide sequences in the sample specify the same CDR3. The gene calls are TRBV25-1 and TRBJ1-1, with D maybe TRBD1 (6 bases). Germline CDR1 and CDR2: MGHDK and SYGVNS. The germline V and J ends were trimmed by 8 bases and 1 base, with 11 bases remaining between them. This CDR3 has 13 residues. The CDR3 bases are TGTGCCAGCTCAGGACAGCCGAACACTGAAGCTTTCTTT. It specifies CASSGQPNTEAFF.

V gene TRBV11-2 combines with J gene TRBJ2-5; D ambiguous. The CDR3 is made up of 15 amino acids. Germline V gene data show CDR1 as SGHAT and CDR2 as FQNNGV. Deletions cut 0 bases from V and 0 bases from J, with 8 bases between. For the CDR3, the DNA is TGTGCCAGCAGCTTAGAAGTAGAGTACCAAGAGACCCAGTACTTC. Translating it yields CASSLEVEYQETQYF.

The chain has TRBV7-3 and TRBJ1-2, with a tentative D call TRBD1 (6 bases). Trimming shortened V by 3 bases and J by 2 bases, and 13 bases separated the two germline ends. The CDR3 is 15 residues long. Looked up from germline, CDR1 is SGHTA and CDR2 is FQGTGA. The CDR3 sequence: CASSLQGISNYGYTF. Written as DNA, the CDR3 is TGTGCCAGCAGCTTGCAGGGGATCTCAAACTATGGCTACACCTTC.

In this sample, this clone turned up a few times. The chain combines TRBV7-6 with TRBJ1-5; TRBD1 might be the D (5 bases). The CDR3 has 13 amino acids. V lost 0 bases and J 9 bases, leaving 9 bases between the germline ends. Germline V gives CDR1 SGHVS, CDR2 FNYEAQ. The CDR3 coding sequence is TGTGCCAGCAGCTTAGCCAGGGAAGGGCCCCAGCATTTT. Protein sequence: CASSLAREGPQHF.

On this clone itself: At the DNA level, this CDR3 is encoded by other sequences in the same sample as well. This chain uses TRBV18 with TRBJ2-2; D ambiguous. This CDR3 has 16 residues. Trimming took off 1 base at V and 4 bases at J, with 13 bases between the two ends. Per germline, CDR1 KGHSH and CDR2 LQKENI. The DNA for the CDR3 is TGTGCCAGCTCACCACGTCTGGCAGGCGTCACCGGGGAGCTGTTTTTT. This gives the protein CASSPRLAGVTGELFF.

The rearrangement links TRBV5-6 to TRBJ2-7; TRBD2 is a possible D gene (5 bases). Germline V lookup: CDR1 SGHDT, CDR2 YYEEEE. V lost 2 bases, J lost 3 bases, and 15 bases lay in between. This CDR3 comprises 15 residues. The CDR3 bases are TGTGCCAGCAGCTTAAGATGGAGAGGGTACTACGAGCAGTACTTC. Its translation is CASSLRWRGYYEQYF.

The chain joins TRBV5-1 to TRBJ2-1, with 9 nucleotides matching TRBD2. V lost 6 bases to trimming and J lost 0 bases; unmatched junction nucleotides: 4. The CDR3 consists of 15 residues. Germline-derived CDR1 and CDR2 are SGHRS and YFSETQ. CDR3 amino acids: CASKAGGSSYNEQFF. In DNA form, the CDR3 reads TGCGCCAGCAAGGCGGGAGGGTCCTCCTACAATGAGCAGTTCTTC.

The genes are TRBV5-1 and TRBJ1-1; 12 bases are a match to TRBD1. V shed 0 bases, J shed 0 bases, and the junction held 12 bases outside the gene matches. The CDR3 contains 20 residues. Per the germline V gene, CDR1 is SGHRS and CDR2 is YFSETQ. The CDR3 region is CASSLGWGQGAAGMNTEAFF. The CDR3, as DNA: TGCGCCAGCAGCTTGGGGTGGGGACAGGGGGCCGCGGGCATGAACACTGAAGCTTTCTTT.

The V call is TRBV28, the J call TRBJ2-1; no clear D. From germline, CDR1 is MDHEN and CDR2 SYDVKM. V lost 8 bases and J 9 bases, leaving 17 bases between the germline ends. This CDR3 contains 13 residues. The CDR3 region has the DNA TGTGCCAGCGAGACCCTTCCTTCGGGTGAGCAGTTCTTC. This codes for CASETLPSGEQFF.

The rearrangement joins TRBV5-1 to TRBJ2-2; TRBD1 matches 7 bases. CDR3 length equals 17 residues. With V trimmed by 1 base and J by 0 bases, 6 bases remained unmatched. Germline values: CDR1 SGHRS, CDR2 YFSETQ. The CDR3 protein is CASSLQLRGSNTGELFF. As DNA, the CDR3 is TGCGCCAGCAGCTTGCAACTCAGGGGGTCGAACACCGGGGAGCTGTTTTTT. The full variable domain, completed using reference TRBV5-1 and TRBJ2-2, is KAGVTQTPRYLIKTRGQQVTLSCSPISGHRSVSWYQQTPGQGLQFLFEYFSETQRNKGNFPGRFSGRQFSNSRSEMNVSTLELGDSALYLCASSLQLRGSNTGELFFGEGSRLTVL.

This chain connects TRBV7-3 to TRBJ2-5, with D possibly TRBD2 on 5 matching bases. CDR3 length equals 12 residues. Germline assignment: CDR1 SGHTA and CDR2 FQGTGA. The V and J ends lost 6 bases and 2 bases respectively, with 7 bases between them. In DNA, the CDR3 is TGTGCCAGCAGGACTACTCAAGAGACCCAGTACTTC. Its protein is CASRTTQETQYF.

The chain carries TRBV19 and TRBJ1-1, with 9 bases lining up with TRBD1. Per germline, CDR1 LNHDA and CDR2 SQIVND (reference sequence). The CDR3 extends over 16 amino acids. V lost 7 bases and J lost 5; bases outside the gene matches: 14. CDR3 residues: CASIQPGQGLGTEAFF. CDR3 DNA: TGTGCCAGTATCCAACCGGGACAGGGCCTGGGGACTGAAGCTTTCTTT.